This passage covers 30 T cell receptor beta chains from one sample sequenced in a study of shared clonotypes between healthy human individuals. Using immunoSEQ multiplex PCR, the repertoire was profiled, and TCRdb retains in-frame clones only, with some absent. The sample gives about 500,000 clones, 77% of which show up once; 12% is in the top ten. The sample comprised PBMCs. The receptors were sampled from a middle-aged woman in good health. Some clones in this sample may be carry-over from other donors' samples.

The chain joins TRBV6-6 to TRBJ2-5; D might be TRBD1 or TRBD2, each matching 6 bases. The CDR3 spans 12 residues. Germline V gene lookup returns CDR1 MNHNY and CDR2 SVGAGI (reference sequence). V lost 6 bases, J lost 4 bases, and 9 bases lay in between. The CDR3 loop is CASSPGAETQYF. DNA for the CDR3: TGTGCCAGCAGCCCGGGGGCAGAGACCCAGTACTTC.

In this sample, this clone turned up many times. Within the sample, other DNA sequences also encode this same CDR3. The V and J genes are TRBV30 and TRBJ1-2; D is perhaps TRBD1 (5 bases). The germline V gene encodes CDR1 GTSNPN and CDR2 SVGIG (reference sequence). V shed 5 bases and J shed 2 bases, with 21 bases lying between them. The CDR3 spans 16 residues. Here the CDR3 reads CAWRRDRTYVNYGYTF. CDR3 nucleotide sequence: TGTGCCTGGCGGAGGGACCGCACCTATGTAAACTATGGCTACACCTTC.

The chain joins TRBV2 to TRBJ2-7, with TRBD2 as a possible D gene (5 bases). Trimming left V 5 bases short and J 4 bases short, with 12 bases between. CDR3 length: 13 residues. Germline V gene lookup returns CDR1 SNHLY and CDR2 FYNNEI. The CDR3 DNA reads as TGTGCCAGCAGTCCAGAGGGTCCATACGAGCAGTACTTC. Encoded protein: CASSPEGPYEQYF. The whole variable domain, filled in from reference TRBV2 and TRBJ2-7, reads EPEVTQTPSHQVTQMGQEVILRCVPISNHLYFYWYRQILGQKVEFLVSFYNNEISEKSEIFDDQFSVERPDGSNFTLKIRSTKLEDSAMYFCASSPEGPYEQYFGPGTRLTVT.

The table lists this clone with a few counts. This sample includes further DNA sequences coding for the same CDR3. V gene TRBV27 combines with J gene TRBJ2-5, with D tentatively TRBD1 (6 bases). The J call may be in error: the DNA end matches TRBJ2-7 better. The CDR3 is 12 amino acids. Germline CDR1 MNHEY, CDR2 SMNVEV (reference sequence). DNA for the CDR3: TGTGCCAGCAGTTTAGGCAGGGGCGAGCAGTACTTC. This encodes CASSLGRGEQYF.

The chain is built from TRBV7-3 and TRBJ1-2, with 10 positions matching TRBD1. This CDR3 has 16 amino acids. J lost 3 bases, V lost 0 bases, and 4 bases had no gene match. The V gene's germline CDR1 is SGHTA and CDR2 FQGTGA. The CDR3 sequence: CASSLTATGGHYGYTF. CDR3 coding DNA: TGTGCCAGCAGCTTAACGGCGACAGGGGGCCACTATGGCTACACCTTC.

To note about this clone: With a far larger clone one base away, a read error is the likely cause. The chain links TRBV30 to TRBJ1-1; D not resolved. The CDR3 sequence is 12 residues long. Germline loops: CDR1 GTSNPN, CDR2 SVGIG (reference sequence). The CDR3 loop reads CAWSVLGFEVFF. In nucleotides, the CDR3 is TGTGCCTGGAGTGTACTGGGGTTTGAAGTTTTCTTT.

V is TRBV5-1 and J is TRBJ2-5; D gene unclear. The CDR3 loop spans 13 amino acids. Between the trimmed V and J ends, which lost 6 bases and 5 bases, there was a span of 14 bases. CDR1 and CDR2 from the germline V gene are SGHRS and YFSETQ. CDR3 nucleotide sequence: TGCGCCAGCAACGACAAATTGGGGGAGACCCAGTACTTC. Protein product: CASNDKLGETQYF.

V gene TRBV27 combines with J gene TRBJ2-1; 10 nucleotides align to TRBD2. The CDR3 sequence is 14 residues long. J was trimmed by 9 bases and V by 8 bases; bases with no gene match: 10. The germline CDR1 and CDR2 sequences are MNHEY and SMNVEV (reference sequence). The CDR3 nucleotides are TGTGCCAGCCAAAAGCGGGAGGGCTCCCGTGAGCAGTTCTTC. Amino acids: CASQKREGSREQFF.

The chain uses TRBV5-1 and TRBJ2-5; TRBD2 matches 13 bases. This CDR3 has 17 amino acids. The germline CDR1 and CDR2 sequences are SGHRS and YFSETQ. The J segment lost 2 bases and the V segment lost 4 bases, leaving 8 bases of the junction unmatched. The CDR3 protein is CASSKGLAGASQETQYF. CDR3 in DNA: TGCGCCAGCAGCAAAGGACTAGCGGGAGCCTCACAAGAGACCCAGTACTTC. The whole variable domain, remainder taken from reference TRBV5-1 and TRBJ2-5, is KAGVTQTPRYLIKTRGQQVTLSCSPISGHRSVSWYQQTPGQGLQFLFEYFSETQRNKGNFPGRFSGRQFSNSRSEMNVSTLELGDSALYLCASSKGLAGASQETQYFGPGTRLLVL.

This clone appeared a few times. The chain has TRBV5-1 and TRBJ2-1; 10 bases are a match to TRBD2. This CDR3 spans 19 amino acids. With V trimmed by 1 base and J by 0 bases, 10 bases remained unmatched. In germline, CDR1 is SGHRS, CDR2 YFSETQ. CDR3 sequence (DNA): TGCGCCAGCAGCTTGACTAGCGGGACCACAACCGGCTCCTACAATGAGCAGTTCTTC. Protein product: CASSLTSGTTTGSYNEQFF.

CDR3 nucleotides: TGTGCCAGCAGTAAGGCGCCGGGACAGAGCTCCTACGAGCAGTACTTC. It is translated as CASSKAPGQSSYEQYF. The chain carries TRBV6-6 and TRBJ2-7; 7 nucleotides line up with TRBD1. The CDR3 has 16 amino acids. J lost 0 bases, V lost 5 bases, and 10 bases had no gene match. Germline V gene data show CDR1 as MNHNY and CDR2 as SVGAGI (reference sequence).

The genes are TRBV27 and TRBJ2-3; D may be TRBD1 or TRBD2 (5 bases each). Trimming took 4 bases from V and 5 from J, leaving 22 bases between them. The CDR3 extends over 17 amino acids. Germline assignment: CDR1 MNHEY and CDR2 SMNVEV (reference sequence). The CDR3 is CASSSMIPGPQGDTQYF. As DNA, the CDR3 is TGTGCCAGCAGTTCGATGATACCGGGACCCCAGGGAGATACGCAGTATTTT.

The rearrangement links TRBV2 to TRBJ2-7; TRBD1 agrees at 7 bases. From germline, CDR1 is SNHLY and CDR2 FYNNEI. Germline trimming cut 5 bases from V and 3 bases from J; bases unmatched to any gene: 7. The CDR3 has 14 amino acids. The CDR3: CASSYQGVYYEQYF. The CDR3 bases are TGTGCCAGCAGTTATCAGGGGGTCTACTACGAGCAGTACTTC.

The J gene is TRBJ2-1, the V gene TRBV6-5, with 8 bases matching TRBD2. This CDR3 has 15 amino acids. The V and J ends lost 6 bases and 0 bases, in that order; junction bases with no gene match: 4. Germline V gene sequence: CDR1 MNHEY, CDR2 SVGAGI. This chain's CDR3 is CASRIAGSSYNEQFF. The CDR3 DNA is TGTGCCAGCAGAATAGCGGGGAGCTCCTACAATGAGCAGTTCTTC.

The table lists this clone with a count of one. The CDR3 here is CASSEWRTSGETQYF. The CDR3 DNA sequence: TGTGCCAGCAGTGAATGGCGGACTAGCGGAGAGACCCAGTACTTC. This chain links TRBV25-1 with TRBJ2-5; 10 bases align to TRBD2. Germline CDR1 and CDR2: MGHDK and SYGVNS. The V segment lost 1 base and the J segment 4 bases; nucleotides outside the gene matches: 3. The CDR3 runs 15 residues.

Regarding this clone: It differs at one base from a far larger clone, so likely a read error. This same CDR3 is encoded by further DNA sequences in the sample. This chain's CDR3 is CASSLSTSRWNTEAFF. CDR3 in DNA: TGTGCCAGCAGCTTGTCGACAAGTCGGTGGAACACTGAAGCTTTCTTT. The genes are TRBV5-6 and TRBJ1-1; unclear D gene. The V end was cut by 1 base, the J end by 1 base, with 14 bases between. The length of the CDR3 is 16 residues. CDR1 SGHDT and CDR2 YYEEEE come from the germline V gene.

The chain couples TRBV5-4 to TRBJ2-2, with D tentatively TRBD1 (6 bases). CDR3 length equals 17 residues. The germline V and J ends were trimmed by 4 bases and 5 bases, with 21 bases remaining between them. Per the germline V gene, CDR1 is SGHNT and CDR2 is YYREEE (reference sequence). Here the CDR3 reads CASSQARAGQNTGELFF. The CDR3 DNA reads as TGTGCCAGCAGCCAGGCACGGGCAGGACAGAATACCGGGGAGCTGTTTTTT.

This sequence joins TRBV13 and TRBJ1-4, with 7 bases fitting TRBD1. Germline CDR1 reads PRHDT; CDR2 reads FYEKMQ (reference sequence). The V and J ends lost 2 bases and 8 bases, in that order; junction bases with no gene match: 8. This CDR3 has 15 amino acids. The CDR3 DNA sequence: TGTGCCAGCAGCTTAAGGCAGGGGGTAAGCGAAAAACTGTTTTTT. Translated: CASSLRQGVSEKLFF.

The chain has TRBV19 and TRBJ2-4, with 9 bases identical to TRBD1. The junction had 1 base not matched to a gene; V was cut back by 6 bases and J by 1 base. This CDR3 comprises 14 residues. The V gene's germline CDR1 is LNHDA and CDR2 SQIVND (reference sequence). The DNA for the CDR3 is TGTGCCAGTAGGACAGGGGGGGCCAAAAACATTCAGTACTTC. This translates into CASRTGGAKNIQYF.

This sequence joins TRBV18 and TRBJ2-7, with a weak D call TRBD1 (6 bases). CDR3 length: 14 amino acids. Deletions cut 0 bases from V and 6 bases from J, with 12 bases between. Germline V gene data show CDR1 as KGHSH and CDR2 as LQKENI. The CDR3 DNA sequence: TGTGCCAGCTCACCACCTTCAGGGGTGGGCGAGCAGTACTTC. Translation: CASSPPSGVGEQYF. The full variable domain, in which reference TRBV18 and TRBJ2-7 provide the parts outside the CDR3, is NAGVMQNPRHLVRRRGQEARLRCSPMKGHSHVYWYRQLPEEGLKFMVYLQKENIIDESGMPKERFSAEFPKEGPSILRIQQVVRGDSAAYFCASSPPSGVGEQYFGPGTRLTVT.

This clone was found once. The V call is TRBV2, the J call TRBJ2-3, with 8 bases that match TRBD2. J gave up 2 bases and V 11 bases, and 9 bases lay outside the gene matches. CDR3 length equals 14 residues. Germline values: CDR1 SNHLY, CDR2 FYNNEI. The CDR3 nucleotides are TGTGCCGTTCCAGCGGGAGTACTCACAGATACGCAGTATTTT. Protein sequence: CAVPAGVLTDTQYF.

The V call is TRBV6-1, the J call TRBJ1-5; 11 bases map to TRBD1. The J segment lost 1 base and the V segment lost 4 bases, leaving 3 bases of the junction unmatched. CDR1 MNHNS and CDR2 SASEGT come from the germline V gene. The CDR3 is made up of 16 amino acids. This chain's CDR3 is CASSAGTGGSNQPQHF. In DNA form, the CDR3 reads TGTGCCAGCAGTGCCGGGACAGGGGGGAGCAATCAGCCCCAGCATTTT.

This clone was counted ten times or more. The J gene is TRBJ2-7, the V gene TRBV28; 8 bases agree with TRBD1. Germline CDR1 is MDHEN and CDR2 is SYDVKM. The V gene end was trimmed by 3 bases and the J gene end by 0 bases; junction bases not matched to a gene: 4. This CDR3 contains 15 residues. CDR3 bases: TGTGCCAGCAGTTTCTTGGACAGGGACTCCTACGAGCAGTACTTC. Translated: CASSFLDRDSYEQYF.

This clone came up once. CDR3 sequence reads: CAWSGSGGQYF. Written as DNA, the CDR3 is TGTGCCTGGAGTGGGTCAGGGGGGCAGTATTTT. The J gene is TRBJ2-3, the V gene TRBV30, with 7 bases aligning to TRBD1. J was trimmed by 11 bases and V by 1 base; bases with no gene match: 3. Germline values: CDR1 GTSNPN, CDR2 SVGIG (reference sequence). The CDR3 runs to 11 residues. The entire variable domain, with the rest obtained from reference TRBV30 and TRBJ2-3, is as follows: SQTIHQWPATLVQPVGSPLSLECTVEGTSNPNLYWYRQAAGRGLQLLFYSVGIGQISSEVPQNLSASRPQDRQFILSSKKLLLSDSGFYLCAWSGSGGQYFGPGTRLTVL.

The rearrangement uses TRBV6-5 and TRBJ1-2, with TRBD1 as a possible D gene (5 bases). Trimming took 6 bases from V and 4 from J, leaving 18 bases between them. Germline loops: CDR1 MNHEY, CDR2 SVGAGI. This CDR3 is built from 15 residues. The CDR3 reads CASSPNHDSGYGYTF. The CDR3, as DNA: TGTGCCAGCAGCCCAAACCATGACAGTGGCTATGGCTACACCTTC.

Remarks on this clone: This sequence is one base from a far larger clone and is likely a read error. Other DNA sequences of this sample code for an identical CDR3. The CDR3 nucleotides read TGTGCCAGCAGCTTTAGCGGGAGTGCTGGGGCCAACGTCCTGACTTTC. It yields the protein CASSFSGSAGANVLTF. The chain recombines TRBV5-6 with TRBJ2-6; TRBD2 matches at 9 bases. Germline V lookup: CDR1 SGHDT, CDR2 YYEEEE. The CDR3 runs 16 residues. V trimming: 2 bases; J trimming: 2 bases; junction bases outside the gene matches: 2.

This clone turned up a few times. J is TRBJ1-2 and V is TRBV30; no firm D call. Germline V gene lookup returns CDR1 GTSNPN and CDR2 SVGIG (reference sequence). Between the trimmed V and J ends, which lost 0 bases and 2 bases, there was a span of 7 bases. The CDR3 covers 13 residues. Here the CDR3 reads CAWSVLTNYGYTF. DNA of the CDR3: TGTGCCTGGAGTGTATTAACAAACTATGGCTACACCTTC.

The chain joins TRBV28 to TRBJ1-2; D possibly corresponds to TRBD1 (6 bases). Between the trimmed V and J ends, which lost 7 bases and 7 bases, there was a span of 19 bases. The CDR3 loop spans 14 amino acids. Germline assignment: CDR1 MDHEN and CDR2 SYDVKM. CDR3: CASIGLGGAGGYTF. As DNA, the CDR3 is TGTGCCAGCATTGGGTTGGGGGGCGCGGGTGGCTACACCTTC.

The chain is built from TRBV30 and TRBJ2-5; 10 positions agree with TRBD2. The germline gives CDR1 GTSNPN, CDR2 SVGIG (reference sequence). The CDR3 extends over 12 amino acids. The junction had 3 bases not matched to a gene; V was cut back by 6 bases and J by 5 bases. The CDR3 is CACSAGGETQYF. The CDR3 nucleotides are TGTGCCTGTTCAGCGGGAGGGGAGACCCAGTACTTC.

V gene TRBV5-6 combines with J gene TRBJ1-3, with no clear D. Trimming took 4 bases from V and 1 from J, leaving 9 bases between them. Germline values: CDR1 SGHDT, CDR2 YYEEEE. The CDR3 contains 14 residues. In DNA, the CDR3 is TGTGCCAGCAGCGGAAGAGGATCTGGAAACACCATATATTTT. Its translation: CASSGRGSGNTIYF.